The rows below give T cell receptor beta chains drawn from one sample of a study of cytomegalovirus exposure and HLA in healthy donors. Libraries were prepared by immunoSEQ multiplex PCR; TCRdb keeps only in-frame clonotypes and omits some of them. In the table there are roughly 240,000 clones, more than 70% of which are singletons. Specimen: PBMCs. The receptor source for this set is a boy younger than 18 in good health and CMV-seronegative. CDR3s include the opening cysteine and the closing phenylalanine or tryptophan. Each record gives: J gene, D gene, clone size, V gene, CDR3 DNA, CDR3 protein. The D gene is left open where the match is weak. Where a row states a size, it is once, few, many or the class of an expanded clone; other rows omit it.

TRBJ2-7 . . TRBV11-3 TGTGCCAGCAGCCCCCTGATGGAGGCAGGACCTCATACACCCTACGAGCAGTACTTC CASSPLMEAGPHTPYEQYF
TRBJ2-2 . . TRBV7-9 TGTGCCAGCAGCTTCCCCAGGGCCGGGGAGCTGTTTTTT CASSFPRAGELFF
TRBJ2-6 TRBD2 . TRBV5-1 TGCGCCAGCAGCCCACCCGGGAGGGACTCTGGGGCCAACGTCCTGACTTTC CASSPPGRDSGANVLTF
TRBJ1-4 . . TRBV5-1 TGCGCCAGCAGCCCCGACAGCGTAAATGAAAAACTGTTTTTT CASSPDSVNEKLFF
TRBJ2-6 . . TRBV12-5 TGTGCTAGTGGTTTTTCAGTGAGGGAACTCCTCTCTGGGGCCAACGTCCTGACTTTC CASGFSVRELLSGANVLTF
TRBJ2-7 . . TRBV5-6 TGTGCCAGCAGCTTTTACACCTACGAGCAGTACTTC CASSFYTYEQYF
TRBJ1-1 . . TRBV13 TGTGCCAGCAGCTTAGGATCGGGGGACCCTGAAGCTTTCTTT CASSLGSGDPEAFF
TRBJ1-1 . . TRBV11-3 TGTGCCAGCAGCTTAGAAGGGGTTATGAACACTGAAGCTTTCTTT CASSLEGVMNTEAFF
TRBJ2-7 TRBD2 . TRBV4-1 TGCGCCAGCAGCCAAGTAGCGGGAGGGGACTCCTACGAGCAGTACTTC CASSQVAGGDSYEQYF
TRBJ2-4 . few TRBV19 TGTGCCAGTAGCCTTAGCCGCCCCAGCGGGAACATTCAGTACTTC CASSLSRPSGNIQYF
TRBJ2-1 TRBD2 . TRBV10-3 TGTGCCATCAGCCTCGCGGGGGGTGGACCTCAACTAAGTTACAATGAGCAGTTCTTC CAISLAGGGPQLSYNEQFF
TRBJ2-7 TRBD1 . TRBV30 TGTGCCTGGAGTTCAGCTAGACAGGGTGGGACCTACGAGCAGTACTTC CAWSSARQGGTYEQYF
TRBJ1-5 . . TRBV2 TGTGCCAGCAGTGCCGTGCTTCGGGTCGGGAATCAGCCCCAGCATTTT CASSAVLRVGNQPQHF
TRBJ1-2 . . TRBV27 TGTGCCAGCAGTTTGAGTGGGGCTTTTAGTGGCTACACCTTC CASSLSGAFSGYTF
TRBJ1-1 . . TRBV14 TGTGCCAGCAGCCAAGATGGCCCTAGCGCCAGGATCGAAGCTTTCTTT CASSQDGPSARIEAFF
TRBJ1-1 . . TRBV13 TGTGCCAGCAGCTTAGCCCCCGGGGCTGAAGCTTTCTTT CASSLAPGAEAFF
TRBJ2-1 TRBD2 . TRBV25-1 TGTGCCAGCAGTGGGTGGGGACTAGCGGGAGAATATGAGCAGTTCTTC CASSGWGLAGEYEQFF
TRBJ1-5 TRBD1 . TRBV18 TGTGCCAGCTCACGAGAACAGGGGACCTCGGGCAATCAGCCCCAGCATTTT CASSREQGTSGNQPQHF
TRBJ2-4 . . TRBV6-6 TGTGCCAGCAGTCCCTCGGGGATATTTAACATTCAGTACTTC CASSPSGIFNIQYF
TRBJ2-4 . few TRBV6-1 TGTGCCAGCAGTGAAGCCTACGGCGCTGGCAGGGCCAAAAACATTCAGTACTTC CASSEAYGAGRAKNIQYF
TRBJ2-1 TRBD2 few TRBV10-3 TGTGCCATCAGTGGTCTAGCGGGGAATGAGCAGTTCTTC CAISGLAGNEQFF
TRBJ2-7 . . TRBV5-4 TGTGCCAGCAGCCGAGTGGGCCCGTCCTACGAGCAGTACTTC CASSRVGPSYEQYF
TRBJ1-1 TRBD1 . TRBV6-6 TGTGCCAGCAGCTCTCGGACAGGGGTCTTCGGTGAAGCTTTCTTT CASSSRTGVFGEAFF
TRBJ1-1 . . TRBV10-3 TGTGCCATCAGTGGGAGCAGGGGCAACACTGAAGCTTTCTTT CAISGSRGNTEAFF
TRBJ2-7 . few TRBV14 TGTGCCAGCAGCCAAGGGGATGGTTGGACTGACGAGCAGTACTTC CASSQGDGWTDEQYF
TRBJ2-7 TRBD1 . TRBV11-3 TGTGCCAGCAGTAAACAGGGGACGTTCGGTGGCGAGCAGTACTTC CASSKQGTFGGEQYF